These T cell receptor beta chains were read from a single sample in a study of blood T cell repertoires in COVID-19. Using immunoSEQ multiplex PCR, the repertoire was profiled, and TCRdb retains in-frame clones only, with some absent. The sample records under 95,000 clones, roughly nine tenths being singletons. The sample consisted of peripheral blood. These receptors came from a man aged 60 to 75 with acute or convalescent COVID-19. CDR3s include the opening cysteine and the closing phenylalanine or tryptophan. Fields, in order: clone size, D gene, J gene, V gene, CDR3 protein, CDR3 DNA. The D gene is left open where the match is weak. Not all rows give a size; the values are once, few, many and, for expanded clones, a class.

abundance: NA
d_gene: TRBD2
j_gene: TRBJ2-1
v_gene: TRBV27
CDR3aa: CASSWPGGGALNEQFF
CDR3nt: TGTGCCAGCAGTTGGCCGGGCGGGGGGGCATTGAATGAGCAGTTCTTC

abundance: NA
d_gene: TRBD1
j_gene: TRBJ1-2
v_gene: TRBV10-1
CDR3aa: CASWGLLRSTGAPRSYGYTF
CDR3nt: TGCGCCAGCTGGGGACTCTTACGATCGACAGGGGCGCCGAGGAGTTATGGCTACACCTTC

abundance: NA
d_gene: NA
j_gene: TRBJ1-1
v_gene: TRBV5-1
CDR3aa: CASSLDRADTEAFF
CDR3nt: TGCGCCAGCAGCTTGGACAGGGCTGACACTGAAGCTTTCTTT

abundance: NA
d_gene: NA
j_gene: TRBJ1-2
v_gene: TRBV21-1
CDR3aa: CTSNYAGGCFLPNYGYTF
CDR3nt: TGTACCAGCAATTACGCAGGGGGCTGCTTCCTCCCAAACTATGGCTACACCTTC

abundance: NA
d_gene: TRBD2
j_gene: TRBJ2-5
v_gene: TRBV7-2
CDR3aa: CASSPGLAEETQYF
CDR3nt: TGTGCCAGCAGCCCGGGACTAGCGGAAGAGACCCAGTACTTC

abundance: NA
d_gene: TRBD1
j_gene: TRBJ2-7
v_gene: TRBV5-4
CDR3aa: CASSLQILGTGGFYEQYF
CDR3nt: TGTGCCAGCAGCTTGCAAATCCTTGGGACAGGGGGCTTCTACGAGCAGTACTTC

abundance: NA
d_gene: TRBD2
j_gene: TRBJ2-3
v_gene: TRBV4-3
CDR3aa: CASSQGSSGGAIPSTDTQYF
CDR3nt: TGCGCCAGCAGCCAGGGGAGTAGCGGGGGCGCGATCCCTAGCACAGATACGCAGTATTTT

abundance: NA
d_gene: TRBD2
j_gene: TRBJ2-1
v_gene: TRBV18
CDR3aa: CASSQTPGGIYNEQFF
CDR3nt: TGTGCCAGCTCACAAACACCGGGGGGAATTTACAATGAGCAGTTCTTC

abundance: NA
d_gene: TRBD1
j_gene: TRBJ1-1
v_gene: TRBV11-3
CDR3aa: CASSRSGTGTAAFF
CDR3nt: TGTGCCAGCAGCCGCTCGGGGACCGGGACAGCGGCTTTCTTT

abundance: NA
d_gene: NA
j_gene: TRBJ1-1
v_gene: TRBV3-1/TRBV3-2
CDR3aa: CASSQGQSGEAFF
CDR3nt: TGTGCCAGCAGCCAAGGACAGTCTGGTGAAGCTTTCTTT

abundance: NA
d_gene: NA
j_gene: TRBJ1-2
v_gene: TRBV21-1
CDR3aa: CASSKSGTRDATF
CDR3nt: TGTGCCAGCAGCAAATCCGGGACACGGGATGCCACCTTC

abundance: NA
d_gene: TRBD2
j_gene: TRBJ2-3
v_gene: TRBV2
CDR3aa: CASSGPSGGGADTQYF
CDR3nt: TGTGCCAGCAGTGGACCCAGCGGGGGAGGAGCAGATACGCAGTATTTT

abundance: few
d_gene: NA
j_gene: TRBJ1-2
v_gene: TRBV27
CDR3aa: CASRTGSGGYTF
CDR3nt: TGTGCCAGCCGAACAGGGTCGGGTGGCTACACCTTC

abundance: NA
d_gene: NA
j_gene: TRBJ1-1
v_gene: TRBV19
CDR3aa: CASSFQMIGTEAFF
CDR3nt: TGTGCCAGTAGCTTCCAAATGATCGGGACTGAAGCTTTCTTT

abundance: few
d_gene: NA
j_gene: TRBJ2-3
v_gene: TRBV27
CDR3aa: CASSLRGNQMGTQYF
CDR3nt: TGTGCCAGCAGTTTAAGGGGTAACCAGATGGGTACGCAGTATTTT

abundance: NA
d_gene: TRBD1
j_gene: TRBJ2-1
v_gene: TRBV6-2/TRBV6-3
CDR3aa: CASSSNRGWGEQFF
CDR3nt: TGTGCCAGCAGTTCTAACAGGGGCTGGGGTGAGCAGTTCTTC

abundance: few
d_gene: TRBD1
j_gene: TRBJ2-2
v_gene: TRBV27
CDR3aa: CASSTGTGDTGELFF
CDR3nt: TGTGCCAGCAGCACCGGGACAGGAGACACCGGGGAGCTGTTTTTT

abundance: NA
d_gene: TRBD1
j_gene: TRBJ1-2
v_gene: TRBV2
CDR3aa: CASSVATGGLAGYTF
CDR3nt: TGTGCCAGCAGTGTGGCGACAGGGGGTCTCGCAGGCTACACCTTC

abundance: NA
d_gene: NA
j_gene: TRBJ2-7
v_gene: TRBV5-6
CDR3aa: CASSLRYGYEQYF
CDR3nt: TGTGCCAGCAGCTTGAGGTACGGGTACGAGCAGTACTTC

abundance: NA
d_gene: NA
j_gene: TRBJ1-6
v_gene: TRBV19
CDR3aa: CASSDQQGSRFKSPLHF
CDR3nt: TGTGCCAGTAGCGATCAACAGGGATCCCGGTTCAAGTCACCCCTCCACTTT

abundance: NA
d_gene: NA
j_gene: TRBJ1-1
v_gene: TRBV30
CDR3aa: CAWSPRRNTEAFF
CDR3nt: TGTGCCTGGAGTCCGAGGAGGAACACTGAAGCTTTCTTT

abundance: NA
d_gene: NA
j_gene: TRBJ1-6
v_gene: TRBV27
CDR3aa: CASSSGLPITYNSPLHF
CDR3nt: TGTGCCAGCAGTTCGGGACTCCCCATCACCTATAATTCACCCCTCCACTTT

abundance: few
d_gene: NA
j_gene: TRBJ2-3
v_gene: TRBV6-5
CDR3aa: CASSWGLSTDTQYF
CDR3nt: TGTGCCAGCAGTTGGGGACTGAGCACAGATACGCAGTATTTT

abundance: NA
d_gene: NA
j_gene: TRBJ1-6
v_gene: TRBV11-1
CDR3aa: CASSSDGSSYNSPLHF
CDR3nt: TGTGCCAGCAGCAGTGACGGGAGCTCCTATAATTCACCCCTCCACTTT

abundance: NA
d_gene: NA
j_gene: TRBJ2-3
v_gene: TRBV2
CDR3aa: CASSEGRDTQYF
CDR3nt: TGTGCCAGCAGTGAGGGCCGAGATACGCAGTATTTT

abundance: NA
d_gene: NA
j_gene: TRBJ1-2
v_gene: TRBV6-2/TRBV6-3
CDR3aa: CASSYARFDGYTF
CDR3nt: TGTGCCAGCAGTTATGCCAGGTTTGATGGCTACACCTTC

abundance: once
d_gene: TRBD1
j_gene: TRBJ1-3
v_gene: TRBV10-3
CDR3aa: CAISEALDRGPNTIYF
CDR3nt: TGTGCCATCAGTGAGGCCTTAGACAGGGGCCCTAACACCATATATTTT

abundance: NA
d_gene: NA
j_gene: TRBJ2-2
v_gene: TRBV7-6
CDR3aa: CASSLVGSQITGELFF
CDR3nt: TGTGCCAGCAGCTTAGTGGGCAGTCAAATCACCGGGGAGCTGTTTTTT

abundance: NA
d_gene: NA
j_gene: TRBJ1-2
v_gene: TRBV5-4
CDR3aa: CASSLGMELNYGYTF
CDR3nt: TGTGCCAGCAGCTTGGGGATGGAGCTTAACTATGGCTACACCTTC

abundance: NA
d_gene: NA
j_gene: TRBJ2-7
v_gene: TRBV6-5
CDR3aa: CASSPPGGVTYEQYF
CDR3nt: TGTGCCAGCAGTCCCCCGGGCGGGGTAACCTACGAGCAGTACTTC

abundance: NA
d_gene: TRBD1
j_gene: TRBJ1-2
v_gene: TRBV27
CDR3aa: CASSLSHPGTGGRHYGYTF
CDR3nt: TGTGCCAGCAGTTTAAGCCACCCCGGGACAGGGGGGAGGCACTATGGCTACACCTTC

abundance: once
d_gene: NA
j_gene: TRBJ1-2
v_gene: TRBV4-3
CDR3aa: CASSQEWEGHGYTF
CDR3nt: TGCGCCAGCAGCCAAGAGTGGGAGGGCCATGGCTACACCTTC

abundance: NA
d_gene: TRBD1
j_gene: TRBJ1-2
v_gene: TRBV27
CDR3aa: CASSSSGQGRYGYTF
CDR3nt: TGTGCCAGCAGTTCCTCCGGACAGGGGAGGTATGGCTACACCTTC

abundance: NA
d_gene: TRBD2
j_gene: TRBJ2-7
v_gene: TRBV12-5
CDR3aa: CASGLGLAGAYEQYF
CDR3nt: TGTGCTAGTGGTTTGGGACTAGCGGGCGCCTACGAGCAGTACTTC

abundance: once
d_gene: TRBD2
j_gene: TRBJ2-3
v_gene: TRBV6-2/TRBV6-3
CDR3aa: CASSGWTSGTTDTQYF
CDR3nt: TGTGCCAGCAGTGGGTGGACTAGCGGAACCACAGATACGCAGTATTTT

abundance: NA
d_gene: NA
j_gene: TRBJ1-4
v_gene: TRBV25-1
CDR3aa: CASSEWQTNEKLFF
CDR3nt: TGTGCCAGCAGTGAATGGCAGACTAATGAAAAACTGTTTTTT

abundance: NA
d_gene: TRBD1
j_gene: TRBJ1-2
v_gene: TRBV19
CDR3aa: CASTDRQGHSGYTF
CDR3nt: TGTGCCAGTACTGATCGACAGGGACATTCAGGCTACACCTTC

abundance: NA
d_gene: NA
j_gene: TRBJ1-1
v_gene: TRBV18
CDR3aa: CASSPPGRTEAFF
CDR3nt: TGTGCCAGCTCACCCCCAGGGAGGACTGAAGCTTTCTTT

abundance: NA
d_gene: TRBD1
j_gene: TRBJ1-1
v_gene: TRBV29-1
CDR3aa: CSVRPGQGSGWNTEAFF
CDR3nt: TGCAGCGTCCGACCCGGACAGGGAAGTGGATGGAACACTGAAGCTTTCTTT

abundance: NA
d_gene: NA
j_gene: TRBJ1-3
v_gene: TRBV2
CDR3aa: CASSPTGGYGNTIYF
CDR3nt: TGTGCCAGCAGTCCCACCGGAGGGTATGGAAACACCATATATTTT

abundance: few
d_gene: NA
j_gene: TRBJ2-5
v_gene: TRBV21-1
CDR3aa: CASSSRGKETQYF
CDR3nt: TGTGCCAGCTCAAGTCGAGGGAAAGAGACCCAGTACTTC

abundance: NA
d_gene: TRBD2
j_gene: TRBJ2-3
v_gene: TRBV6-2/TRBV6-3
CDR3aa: CASSWTSPPDTQYF
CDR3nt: TGTGCCAGCAGTTGGACTAGCCCCCCAGATACGCAGTATTTT

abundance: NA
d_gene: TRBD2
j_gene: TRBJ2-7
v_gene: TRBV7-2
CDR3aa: CASSLRGGRGDNEQYF
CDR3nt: TGTGCCAGCAGCTTAAGAGGGGGGCGGGGGGATAACGAGCAGTACTTC

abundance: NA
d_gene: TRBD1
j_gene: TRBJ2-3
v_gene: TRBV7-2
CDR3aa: CASSSVGTADTQYF
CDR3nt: TGTGCCAGCAGCTCTGTAGGGACAGCAGATACGCAGTATTTT

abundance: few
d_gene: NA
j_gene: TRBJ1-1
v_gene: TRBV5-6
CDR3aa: CASSLVRTEAFF
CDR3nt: TGTGCCAGCAGCTTGGTTCGCACTGAAGCTTTCTTT

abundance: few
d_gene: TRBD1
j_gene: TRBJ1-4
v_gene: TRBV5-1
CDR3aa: CASSLRGPPTNEKLFF
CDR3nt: TGCGCCAGCAGCTTGAGGGGGCCACCAACTAATGAAAAACTGTTTTTT

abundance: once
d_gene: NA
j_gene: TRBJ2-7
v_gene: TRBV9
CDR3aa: CASSVDGQLGEQYF
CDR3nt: TGTGCCAGCAGCGTAGATGGACAGCTTGGAGAGCAGTACTTC

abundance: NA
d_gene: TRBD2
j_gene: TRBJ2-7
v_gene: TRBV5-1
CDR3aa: CASSKTSGGGVEQYF
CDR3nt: TGCGCCAGCAGCAAGACTAGCGGGGGAGGGGTCGAGCAGTACTTC

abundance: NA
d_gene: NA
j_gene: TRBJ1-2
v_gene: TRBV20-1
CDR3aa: CSASGGGNGYTF
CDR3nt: TGCAGTGCTAGTGGGGGGGGCAATGGCTACACCTTC

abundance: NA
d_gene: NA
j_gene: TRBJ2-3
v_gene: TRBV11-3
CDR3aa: CASSQGGGSTDTQYF
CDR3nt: TGTGCCAGCAGCCAAGGGGGTGGATCCACAGATACGCAGTATTTT

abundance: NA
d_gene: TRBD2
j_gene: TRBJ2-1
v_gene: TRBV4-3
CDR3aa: CASSPRLAGVPNEQFF
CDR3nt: TGCGCCAGCAGCCCCCGACTAGCGGGGGTACCCAATGAGCAGTTCTTC

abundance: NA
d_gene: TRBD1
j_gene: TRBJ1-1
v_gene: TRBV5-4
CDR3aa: CASSSPGQGDTEAFF
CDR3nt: TGTGCCAGCAGCTCGCCGGGACAGGGAGACACTGAAGCTTTCTTT

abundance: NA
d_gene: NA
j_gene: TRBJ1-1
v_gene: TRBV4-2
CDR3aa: CASSQGHRNTEAFF
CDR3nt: TGTGCCAGCAGCCAAGGTCACAGGAACACTGAAGCTTTCTTT

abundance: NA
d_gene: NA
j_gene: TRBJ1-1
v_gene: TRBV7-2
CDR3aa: CASSPEPLGGGNTEAFF
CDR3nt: TGTGCCAGCAGCCCAGAGCCACTAGGGGGGGGAAACACTGAAGCTTTCTTT